Sequencing of this T cell receptor (beta chain) was carried out in a study of cytomegalovirus exposure and HLA in healthy donors. V dropped 0 bases and J dropped 0 bases, with 13 bases sitting between them. Looked up from germline, CDR1 is SGHRS and CDR2 is YFSETQ. The CDR3 covers 18 residues. Sequenced by immunoSEQ multiplex PCR; TCRdb stores in-frame clones only, minus some. There are fewer than 200,000 clones in the sample; approximately 86% occur only once, and less than 9.5% lies in the top ten. Specimen: PBMCs. The genes are TRBV5-1 and TRBJ2-6; D is undetermined. The clonotype originates from a man younger than 40 in good health and CMV-seropositive. The CDR3 here is CASSLGPTASSGANVLTF. CDR3 DNA sequence: TGCGCCAGCAGCTTGGGCCCAACAGCGAGCTCTGGGGCCAACGTCCTGACTTTC.